This entry is about one T cell receptor beta chain. The V segment lost 4 bases and the J segment 5 bases; nucleotides outside the gene matches: 7. The CDR3 extends over 15 amino acids. Germline CDR1 is SGHDT and CDR2 is YYEEEE. The data stem from a study of control samples from healthy donors and cancer patients. Method: immunoSEQ multiplex PCR; TCRdb's copy keeps in-frame clones and lacks some. The top ten clones hold approximately 4.9% of a sample with 150,000 to 200,000 clones, just over 85% of them seen once. This receptor was obtained from a woman under 40 in good health. The chain joins TRBV5-6 to TRBJ2-5, with 11 nucleotides matching TRBD2. The specimen sequenced was blood. In DNA, the CDR3 is TGTGCCAGCAGCCTTCTAGCGGGGGGATTCGAGACCCAGTACTTC. It yields the protein CASSLLAGGFETQYF.